The 6 T cell receptor beta chains given below trace back to one sample, sequenced in a study of metastatic and nonmetastatic thyroid tumors. None of the patients had undergone any treatment ahead of thyroid surgery. TCRdb called clones again from the PCR reads with MiXCR. Of under 25,000 clones listed, under 25% are singletons. Sequencing was done on a sample of adjacent normal tissue. These receptors were collected from a female donor with papillary thyroid cancer or a benign thyroid nodule (not recorded which). Some clones in this sample may be carry-over from other donors' samples.

The rearrangement links TRBV18 to TRBJ2-1, with D possibly being TRBD1 (5 bases). From germline, CDR1 is KGHSH and CDR2 LQKENI. The CDR3 has 15 amino acids. This chain's CDR3 is CTGSPLQGQNNEQFF. DNA for the CDR3: TGTACCGGCTCACCACTCCAGGGCCAGAACAATGAGCAGTTCTTC.

This clone appeared a few times. V and J are TRBV7-3 and TRBJ1-5; D is uncertain. This CDR3 spans 13 amino acids. Germline V lookup: CDR1 SGHTA, CDR2 FQGTGA. V was clipped by 3 bases and J by 6 bases, with 9 bases between them. The CDR3 nucleotides read TGTGCCAGCAGCTTTACAAGGGCTCAGCCCCAGCATTTT. Protein: CASSFTRAQPQHF.

This clone has only a few counts. This chain connects TRBV6-1 to TRBJ1-5; maybe TRBD1 (6 bases). The CDR3 runs to 14 residues. Trimming shortened V by 7 bases and J by 3 bases, and 13 bases separated the two germline ends. Germline CDR1 MNHNS, CDR2 SASEGT. CDR3 nucleotides: TGTGCCAGCACTCAAGGACAGTACAATCAGCCCCAGCATTTT. It encodes CASTQGQYNQPQHF.

Comment on this clone: A read error may account for a junction end that differs from germline. CDR3 protein: CASRGGEGNQPQRF. CDR3 coding DNA: TGTGCCAGCAGGGGGGGAGAGGGCAATCAGCCCCAGCGTTTT. The V and J genes are TRBV2 and TRBJ1-5; D possibly corresponds to TRBD1 (5 bases). CDR1 and CDR2 (germline): SNHLY, FYNNEI. The CDR3 covers 14 residues.

The chain is built from TRBV2 and TRBJ2-7; 8 bases are shared with TRBD1. The V gene's germline CDR1 is SNHLY and CDR2 FYNNEI. V gave up 4 bases and J gave up 2 bases; unmatched junction bases: 4. The CDR3 has 14 residues. This chain's CDR3 is CASSVLQGAYEQYF. CDR3 DNA: TGTGCCAGCAGTGTTTTACAGGGGGCCTACGAGCAGTACTTC. Full variable domain (remainder filled in from reference TRBV2 and TRBJ2-7): EPEVTQTPSHQVTQMGQEVILRCVPISNHLYFYWYRQILGQKVEFLVSFYNNEISEKSEIFDDQFSVERPDGSNFTLKIRSTKLEDSAMYFCASSVLQGAYEQYFGPGTRLTVT.

In its sample, this clone was seen a few times. In nucleotides, the CDR3 is TGTGCCAGCAGCTTAGCGTGGGGCGGGAGGGCCCTGTACAATGAGCAGTTCTTC. Encoded protein: CASSLAWGGRALYNEQFF. V usage is TRBV7-2 and J usage is TRBJ2-1; 9 nucleotides align to TRBD2. Per germline, CDR1 SGHTA and CDR2 FQGNSA. The CDR3 is made up of 18 amino acids. After removal of 0 bases from V and 4 bases from J, the junction contained 10 bases not matched to a gene.